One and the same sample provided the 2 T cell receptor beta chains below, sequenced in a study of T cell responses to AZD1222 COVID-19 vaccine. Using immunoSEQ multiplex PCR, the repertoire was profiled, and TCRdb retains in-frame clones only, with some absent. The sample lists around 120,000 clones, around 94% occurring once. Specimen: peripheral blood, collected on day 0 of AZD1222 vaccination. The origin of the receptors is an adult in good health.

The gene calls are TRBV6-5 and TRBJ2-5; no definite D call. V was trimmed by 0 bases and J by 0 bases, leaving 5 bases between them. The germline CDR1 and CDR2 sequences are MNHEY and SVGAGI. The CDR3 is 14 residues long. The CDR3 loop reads CASSYSEYQETQYF. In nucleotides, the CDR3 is TGTGCCAGCAGTTACTCGGAGTACCAAGAGACCCAGTACTTC.

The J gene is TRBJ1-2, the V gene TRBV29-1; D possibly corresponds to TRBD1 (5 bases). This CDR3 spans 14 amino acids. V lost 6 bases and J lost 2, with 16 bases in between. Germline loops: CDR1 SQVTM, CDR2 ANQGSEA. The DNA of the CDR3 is TGCAGCGTCGATGAAGGGACGGCGAACTATGGCTACACCTTC. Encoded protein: CSVDEGTANYGYTF.